The clone carrying this T cell receptor (beta chain) was seen a single time. Its specificity is not known. The data derive from a study of cytomegalovirus exposure and HLA in healthy donors. PCR employed 60 Vbeta and 13 Jbeta primers. Measured with immunoSEQ multiplex PCR; TCRdb has only the in-frame clones, and not every one. The table lists about 130,000 clones, more than 60% of them singletons, with approximately 1.8% in the top ten. Germline assignment: CDR1 MDHEN and CDR2 SYDVKM. Trimming pared 4 bases from V and 3 bases from J, leaving 15 bases between. The CDR3 covers 16 residues. Study results and caveats: Follow-up analysis later connected one missense variant in DCLRE1C with trimming of TCR beta V- and J-genes.

The chain links TRBV28 to TRBJ1-4; no definite D call. Source material: PBMCs. This TCR derives from a woman aged 40 to 50 in good health and CMV-seronegative. The CDR3: CASSSPGLPSNEKLFF. In DNA form, the CDR3 reads TGTGCCAGCAGTTCACCGGGATTACCTTCTAATGAAAAACTGTTTTTT.